The clone carrying this T cell receptor (beta chain) was detected a few times. Using immunoSEQ multiplex PCR, the repertoire was profiled, and TCRdb retains in-frame clones only, with some absent. The sample carries approximately 190,000 clones, 83% recorded once. The sample belongs to a study of blood T cell repertoires in COVID-19. Study details: PBMCs, B-cell-depleted T cells, or T cells were the source of the cDNA or gDNA that made up the material.

Specimen: peripheral blood. The TCR originated in a middle-aged woman with acute or convalescent COVID-19.

Here the CDR3 DNA reads TGTGCCAGTAGTATTGGGGCAGGGGTCGGCACCGGGGAGCTGTTTTTT. Its protein product is CASSIGAGVGTGELFF. The rearrangement joins TRBV19 to TRBJ2-2, with D maybe TRBD1 (6 bases). V lost 3 bases and J lost 4, with 15 bases in between. The CDR3 is 16 amino acids. Germline V gene sequence: CDR1 LNHDA, CDR2 SQIVND (reference sequence). The full variable domain, with the rest looked up from reference TRBV19 and TRBJ2-2, is DGGITQSPKYLFRKEGQNVTLSCEQNLNHDAMYWYRQDPGQGLRLIYYSQIVNDFQKGDIAEGYSVSREKKESFPLTVTSAQKNPTAFYLCASSIGAGVGTGELFFGEGSRLTVL.